One sample yielded the 30 T cell receptor beta chains listed below, sequenced in a study of beta chain features in type 1 diabetes. Reverse transcribing all isolated RNA meant expressed TCRB transcripts were sequenced. Data came from immunoSEQ multiplex PCR; TCRdb stores just in-frame clones and leaves some out. The data contain a few hundred thousand clones, around 20% of them singletons. Sequenced input: naive CD4+ T cells from blood. The origin of the receptors is a woman under 30 in good health.

The chain has TRBV9 and TRBJ2-7, with TRBD2 as a possible D gene (5 bases). The CDR3 consists of 16 residues. V shed 0 bases and J shed 2 bases, with 15 bases lying between them. Germline-derived CDR1 and CDR2 are SGDLS and YYNGEE. The CDR3 sequence is CASSVGIAGGPYEQYF. In DNA, the CDR3 is TGTGCCAGCAGCGTAGGTATAGCAGGAGGCCCCTACGAGCAGTACTTC. The variable domain in full, completed from reference TRBV9 and TRBJ2-7, reads DSGVTQTPKHLITATGQRVTLRCSPRSGDLSVYWYQQSLDQGLQFLIQYYNGEERAKGNILERFSAQQFPDLHSELNLSSLELGDSALYFCASSVGIAGGPYEQYFGPGTRLTVT.

The chain employs TRBV5-1 and TRBJ2-1; weak D call: TRBD1 (5 bases). CDR1 is SGHRS and CDR2 is YFSETQ in the germline V gene. The CDR3 extends over 13 amino acids. The V and J ends lost 5 bases and 6 bases respectively, with 12 bases between them. In nucleotides, the CDR3 is TGCGCCAGCAGGCCAGGGCAGGGCAATGAGCAGTTCTTC. Translation: CASRPGQGNEQFF. Full variable domain (rest looked up from reference TRBV5-1 and TRBJ2-1): KAGVTQTPRYLIKTRGQQVTLSCSPISGHRSVSWYQQTPGQGLQFLFEYFSETQRNKGNFPGRFSGRQFSNSRSEMNVSTLELGDSALYLCASRPGQGNEQFFGPGTRLTVL.

This clone has a single count. The J gene is TRBJ1-5, the V gene TRBV10-3, with 7 bases lining up with TRBD1. CDR1 is ENHRY, CDR2 SYGVKD, per germline. CDR3 length equals 13 residues. The junction had 8 bases not matched to a gene; V was cut back by 10 bases and J by 5 bases. CDR3 nucleotides: TGTGCCACCCACACAGGGGTCGATCAGCCCCAGCATTTT. As protein: CATHTGVDQPQHF.

This clone was detected only a few times. The chain couples TRBV15 to TRBJ2-3; possibly TRBD2 for D (5 bases). CDR3 length: 15 residues. Germline lookup yields CDR1 LNHNV and CDR2 YYDKDF (reference sequence). The V gene lost 0 bases and the J gene lost 0 bases, with 7 bases spanning the gap. The CDR3 bases are TGTGCCACCAGCAGAGATCGGGGTAGCACAGATACGCAGTATTTT. Residues: CATSRDRGSTDTQYF.

This clone was counted a few times. Additional DNA sequences in this sample encode the identical CDR3. J is TRBJ2-5 and V is TRBV7-9; D is uncertain. Germline loops: CDR1 SEHNR, CDR2 FQNEAQ (reference sequence). There are 13 residues in the CDR3. V was trimmed by 3 bases and J by 5 bases, leaving 10 bases between them. CDR3 sequence (DNA): TGTGCCAGCAGCTTGGGCTTGGCGGAGACCCAGTACTTC. This codes for CASSLGLAETQYF.

The chain is built from TRBV18 and TRBJ1-2; no firm D call. Trimming removed 0 bases at V and 4 bases at J, with 9 bases between. The CDR3 runs to 14 residues. Germline CDR1 KGHSH, CDR2 LQKENI. The DNA for the CDR3 is TGTGCCAGCTCACCACCGGAGGGTGCCTATGGCTACACCTTC. Translation: CASSPPEGAYGYTF.

This clone was seen a handful of times. The rearrangement links TRBV5-4 to TRBJ2-7; the match to TRBD2 covers 8 bases. This CDR3 has 14 amino acids. J was trimmed by 4 bases and V by 3 bases; bases with no gene match: 6. CDR1 is SGHNT, CDR2 YYREEE, per germline (reference sequence). Here the CDR3 reads CASSSREGPYEQYF. Here the CDR3 DNA reads TGTGCCAGCAGCTCCCGGGAGGGCCCGTACGAGCAGTACTTC.

This clone was seen only a few times. This chain uses TRBV5-4 with TRBJ2-1; 12 bases align to TRBD2. This CDR3 has 17 amino acids. The germline V gene has CDR1 SGHNT and CDR2 YYREEE (reference sequence). Trimming cost V 0 bases and J 5 bases; bases outside gene matches: 6. CDR3 sequence reads: CASSLGLAGGGHNEQFF. CDR3 coding DNA: TGTGCCAGCAGCTTGGGGCTAGCGGGAGGGGGGCACAATGAGCAGTTCTTC.

This clone was picked up a small number of times. The V gene is TRBV13, the J gene TRBJ2-7; D uncertain. The CDR3 length is 13 residues. Germline CDR1 reads PRHDT; CDR2 reads FYEKMQ (reference sequence). V was pared by 6 bases and J by 3 bases, with 12 bases between. CDR3 amino acids: CASRATVFYEQYF. CDR3 DNA: TGTGCCAGCAGAGCCACAGTTTTCTACGAGCAGTACTTC.

DNA for the CDR3: TGTGCCAGCTCACCACGCGGGACAGGGGGCACCGGGGAGCTGTTTTTT. Its protein product is CASSPRGTGGTGELFF. V usage is TRBV18 and J usage is TRBJ2-2, with 11 bases lining up with TRBD1. Per the germline V gene, CDR1 is KGHSH and CDR2 is LQKENI. V lost 1 base, J lost 4 bases, and 2 bases stayed unmatched. The CDR3 is 16 amino acids. Full variable domain (rest looked up from reference TRBV18 and TRBJ2-2): NAGVMQNPRHLVRRRGQEARLRCSPMKGHSHVYWYRQLPEEGLKFMVYLQKENIIDESGMPKERFSAEFPKEGPSILRIQQVVRGDSAAYFCASSPRGTGGTGELFFGEGSRLTVL.

This clone was counted a few times. V is TRBV2 and J is TRBJ1-2; the match to TRBD1 covers 9 bases. Germline trimming cut 1 base from V and 8 bases from J; bases unmatched to any gene: 5. From germline, CDR1 is SNHLY and CDR2 FYNNEI. CDR3 size: 14 residues. The CDR3 protein is CASSEGQGGYGYTF. DNA for the CDR3: TGTGCCAGCAGTGAAGGACAGGGGGGATACGGCTACACCTTC.

There are a few counts of this clone. The gene calls are TRBV29-1 and TRBJ2-1; 9 bases are a match to TRBD2. The trim removed 5 bases at V and 6 bases at J, leaving 23 bases unmatched. CDR3 length: 19 amino acids. Germline V gene sequence: CDR1 SQVTM, CDR2 ANQGSEA. CDR3 region: CSVPVRGASGAALGNEQFF. The CDR3, as DNA: TGCAGCGTTCCCGTCCGGGGGGCTAGCGGGGCTGCTTTGGGCAATGAGCAGTTCTTC.

J is TRBJ1-5 and V is TRBV2; weak D call: TRBD1 (5 bases). V was trimmed by 6 bases and J by 7 bases, leaving 13 bases between them. Germline V gene sequence: CDR1 SNHLY, CDR2 FYNNEI. The CDR3 is made up of 13 amino acids. This CDR3 is CASSPGGDQPQHF. CDR3 coding DNA: TGTGCCAGCAGCCCTGGGGGGGACCAGCCCCAGCATTTT.

V is TRBV5-1 and J is TRBJ2-7; the D gene is possibly TRBD2 (6 bases). CDR1 and CDR2 from the germline V gene are SGHRS and YFSETQ. Trimming pared 2 bases from V and 4 bases from J, leaving 19 bases between. This CDR3 comprises 16 residues. The CDR3 is CASSLGTLGFSYEQYF. The DNA of the CDR3 is TGCGCCAGCAGCTTAGGGACTCTCGGATTCTCTTACGAGCAGTACTTC.

The sample holds a few counts of this clone. The chain uses TRBV2 and TRBJ1-2; TRBD1 aligns across 7 bases. This CDR3 region has 13 residues. Germline CDR1 is SNHLY and CDR2 is FYNNEI. V dropped 5 bases and J dropped 4; count of bases not matched to a gene: 4. The DNA for the CDR3 is TGTGCCAGCAGTACGACAGGGATCTATGGCTACACCTTC. Amino acids: CASSTTGIYGYTF.

The chain recombines TRBV4-2 with TRBJ1-1; possible D gene TRBD1, 6 bases. The CDR3 has 15 amino acids. The germline gives CDR1 LGHNA, CDR2 YNFKEQ. Between the trimmed V and J ends, which lost 0 bases and 5 bases, there was a span of 13 bases. The CDR3 nucleotides are TGTGCCAGCAGCCAAGAACAGGGAAGGGATACTGAAGCTTTCTTT. Translating gives CASSQEQGRDTEAFF.

This clone appeared a few times. Written as DNA, the CDR3 is TGTGCCTGGAGTAGGGGGCAGGGGGTCGTCACTGAAGCTTTCTTT. Its translation: CAWSRGQGVVTEAFF. The chain employs TRBV30 and TRBJ1-1, with 7 bases fitting TRBD1. The V gene end was trimmed by 2 bases and the J gene end by 4 bases; junction bases not matched to a gene: 10. Germline V CDR1 and CDR2: GTSNPN, SVGIG (reference sequence). This CDR3 region has 15 residues.

This chain connects TRBV9 to TRBJ2-3; D possibly corresponds to TRBD1 (6 bases). The germline V and J ends were trimmed by 2 bases and 2 bases, with 9 bases remaining between them. Germline loops: CDR1 SGDLS, CDR2 YYNGEE. The CDR3 extends over 14 amino acids. The CDR3 DNA sequence: TGTGCCAGCAGCGTTGGGACATACACAGATACGCAGTATTTT. The encoded protein is CASSVGTYTDTQYF. The entire variable domain, with the rest obtained from reference TRBV9 and TRBJ2-3, is as follows: DSGVTQTPKHLITATGQRVTLRCSPRSGDLSVYWYQQSLDQGLQFLIQYYNGEERAKGNILERFSAQQFPDLHSELNLSSLELGDSALYFCASSVGTYTDTQYFGPGTRLTVL.

CDR3 nucleotide sequence: TGCGCCAGCAGCCTTCGGCCACCGGGACTAGCGGGGGGGCACAGCACCGGGGAGCTGTTTTTT. This sequence encodes CASSLRPPGLAGGHSTGELFF. This chain links TRBV5-1 with TRBJ2-2; the match to TRBD2 covers 16 bases. V trimming: 4 bases; J trimming: 4 bases; junction bases outside the gene matches: 16. Germline CDR1 reads SGHRS; CDR2 reads YFSETQ. The CDR3 loop spans 21 amino acids.

This clone was counted between two and nine times. The V gene is TRBV5-4, the J gene TRBJ2-7; D may be TRBD2 (5 bases). V lost 4 bases and J lost 4, with 15 bases in between. The CDR3 is made up of 14 amino acids. The germline V gene has CDR1 SGHNT and CDR2 YYREEE (reference sequence). CDR3 residues: CASSRSGSAYEQYF. The CDR3 bases are TGTGCCAGCAGCCGCTCGGGGAGTGCGTACGAGCAGTACTTC. Full variable domain (missing parts from reference TRBV5-4 and TRBJ2-7): ETGVTQSPTHLIKTRGQQVTLRCSSQSGHNTVSWYQQALGQGPQFIFQYYREEENGRGNFPPRFSGLQFPNYSSELNVNALELDDSALYLCASSRSGSAYEQYFGPGTRLTVT.

The chain employs TRBV11-2 and TRBJ1-2; TRBD1 matches 7 bases. This CDR3 region has 14 residues. CDR1 is SGHAT and CDR2 is FQNNGV in the germline V gene. Germline trimming cut 1 base from V and 3 bases from J; bases unmatched to any gene: 2. The DNA for the CDR3 is TGTGCCAGCAGCTTAGGGGACAGCTACTATGGCTACACCTTC. It is translated as CASSLGDSYYGYTF.

V gene TRBV11-2 combines with J gene TRBJ2-2, with TRBD2 matching over 7 bases. Losses at the gene ends were 5 bases for V and 6 bases for J; bases not matched to a gene: 3. The CDR3 runs to 13 residues. Germline V gives CDR1 SGHAT, CDR2 FQNNGV. CDR3: CASSRTSPGELFF. The CDR3 DNA sequence: TGTGCCAGCAGCAGGACTAGTCCCGGGGAGCTGTTTTTT.

This clone has a handful of counts. This rearrangement joins TRBV9 to TRBJ1-1; D gene unclear. The CDR3 runs 12 residues. The V gene lost 3 bases and the J gene lost 3 bases, with 6 bases spanning the gap. Germline V gives CDR1 SGDLS, CDR2 YYNGEE. CDR3 region: CASSARDTEAFF. CDR3 sequence (DNA): TGTGCCAGCAGCGCCCGGGACACTGAAGCTTTCTTT.

The rearrangement joins TRBV20-1 to TRBJ1-2; no reliable D call. CDR3 length equals 10 residues. CDR1 and CDR2 (germline): DFQATT, SNEGSKA (reference sequence). The CDR3 DNA sequence: TGCAGCGAAATCCGGTATGGCTACACCTTC. This codes for CSEIRYGYTF.

This clone showed up just a few times. The gene calls are TRBV4-3 and TRBJ1-6; D is perhaps TRBD1 (6 bases). The V end was cut by 4 bases, the J end by 8 bases, with 15 bases between. The CDR3 is 15 amino acids. Germline CDR1 LGHNA, CDR2 YSLEER. Here the CDR3 DNA reads TGCGCCAGCAGCCGTATTGGGAGGGGGGATTCACCCCTCCACTTT. This translates into CASSRIGRGDSPLHF.

The chain employs TRBV13 and TRBJ2-4; 8 bases align to TRBD2. The CDR3 spans 14 residues. The germline CDR1 and CDR2 sequences are PRHDT and FYEKMQ (reference sequence). Losses at the gene ends were 5 bases for V and 7 bases for J; bases not matched to a gene: 7. The DNA for the CDR3 is TGTGCCAGCAGCAGATTAGCGGGGAAGAACATTCAGTACTTC. Its protein is CASSRLAGKNIQYF.

This clone has a handful of counts. The V gene is TRBV30, the J gene TRBJ1-5; TRBD1 matches 7 bases. After removal of 5 bases from V and 2 bases from J, the junction contained 6 bases not matched to a gene. This CDR3 contains 14 residues. The germline V gene has CDR1 GTSNPN and CDR2 SVGIG (reference sequence). CDR3 sequence: CAWAGQNGNQPQHF. The CDR3 DNA sequence: TGTGCCTGGGCGGGACAGAATGGCAATCAGCCCCAGCATTTT.

The J gene is TRBJ1-4, the V gene TRBV28; the match to TRBD1 covers 7 bases. The V gene's germline CDR1 is MDHEN and CDR2 SYDVKM. With V trimmed by 4 bases and J by 6 bases, 5 bases remained unmatched. The CDR3 is 14 amino acids. This CDR3 reads CASSSPDRDEKLFF. DNA of the CDR3: TGTGCCAGCAGTTCTCCCGACAGGGATGAAAAACTGTTTTTT.

The gene calls are TRBV30 and TRBJ2-1; tentatively, D is TRBD2 (5 bases). From germline, CDR1 is GTSNPN and CDR2 SVGIG (reference sequence). The CDR3 is made up of 14 amino acids. The V gene lost 0 bases and the J gene lost 12 bases, with 18 bases spanning the gap. The CDR3 loop is CAWSVGSASGWQFF. In nucleotides, the CDR3 is TGTGCCTGGAGTGTGGGGAGCGCGTCGGGGTGGCAGTTCTTC. Supplemented by reference TRBV30 and TRBJ2-1, the full variable domain reads SQTIHQWPATLVQPVGSPLSLECTVEGTSNPNLYWYRQAAGRGLQLLFYSVGIGQISSEVPQNLSASRPQDRQFILSSKKLLLSDSGFYLCAWSVGSASGWQFFGPGTRLTVL.

The chain employs TRBV5-1 and TRBJ2-7; a weak D match, TRBD1 (6 bases). The V end lost 3 bases, the J end lost 3 bases, and 19 bases lay between the germline ends. CDR3 length: 16 residues. In germline, CDR1 is SGHRS, CDR2 YFSETQ. CDR3 DNA sequence: TGCGCCAGCAGCTCACGAGGGGGTCGATGGGTCTACGAGCAGTACTTC. This gives the protein CASSSRGGRWVYEQYF.